This is a list of T cell receptor gamma chains from one sample in a study of gamma-delta T cells after stem cell transplantation. TCRdb re-called clones from the RT-PCR reads using CATT. Counted here are around 1,700 gamma-chain clones, roughly 18% occurring once; the ten biggest clones make up approximately 7%. Source material: gamma-delta T cells. These receptors all stem from a human donor. It is not recorded whose cells these are; they may come from a transplant donor. CDR3s include the opening cysteine and the closing phenylalanine or tryptophan. Not every row has a clone size; where given, it reads once, few, many or a size class.

TRGJ1/TRGJ2	TRGV4	.	CATWGSDVRKKLF	TGTGCCACCTGGGGATCCGACGTGAGGAAGAAACTCTTT
TRGJP2	TRGV8	.	CATWEPHPLQYSSDWIKTF	TGTGCCACCTGGGAGCCCCACCCCCTCCAATATAGTAGTGATTGGATCAAGACGTTT
TRGJ1/TRGJ2	TRGV2	medium-sized	CATWDGTYYKKLF	TGTGCCACCTGGGACGGGACTTATTATAAGAAACTCTTT
TRGJ1/TRGJ2	TRGV9	.	CALWEVGKNYYKKLF	TGTGCCTTGTGGGAGGTGGGAAAGAATTATTATAAGAAACTCTTT
TRGJ1/TRGJ2	TRGV4	few	CATWAGDYKKLF	TGTGCCACCTGGGCAGGAGATTATAAGAAACTCTTT
TRGJ1/TRGJ2	TRGV4	.	CATWDGLGYKKLF	TGTGCCACCTGGGATGGGCTAGGATATAAGAAACTCTTT
TRGJP2	TRGV8	.	CATLDKDSSDWIKTF	TGTGCCACCTTGGATAAGGACAGTAGTGATTGGATCAAGACGTTT
TRGJ1/TRGJ2	TRGV4	.	CATWGYPLYYKKLF	TGTGCCACCTGGGGATACCCCCTTTATTATAAGAAACTCTTT
TRGJ1/TRGJ2	TRGV3	.	CATWDKTYHKKLF	TGTGCCACCTGGGACAAAACTTATCATAAGAAACTCTTT
TRGJ1/TRGJ2	TRGV9	large	CALWEVGPKKLF	TGTGCCTTGTGGGAGGTGGGTCCAAAGAAACTCTTT
TRGJ1/TRGJ2	TRGV3	.	CATWDPPSNKKLF	TGTGCCACCTGGGACCCACCTAGTAACAAGAAACTCTTT
TRGJ1/TRGJ2	TRGV8	.	CATWDPVGYKKLF	TGTGCCACCTGGGATCCCGTTGGCTATAAGAAACTCTTT
TRGJP2	TRGV4	.	CATWGSDWIKTF	TGTGCCACCTGGGGTAGTGATTGGATCAAGACGTTT
TRGJ1/TRGJ2	TRGV4	few	CATWDGFYKKLF	TGTGCCACCTGGGATGGCTTTTATAAGAAACTCTTT
TRGJ1/TRGJ2	TRGV4	.	CATWDGDYKKLF	TGTGCCACCTGGGATGGGGACTATAAGAAACTCTTT
TRGJ1/TRGJ2	TRGV4	.	CATWDGYKKLF	TGTGCCACCTGGGATGGATATAAGAAACTCTTT